The TCR beta chain described here comes from a study of vaccination and CD4 T cells after COVID-19. On the study more broadly: SARS-CoV-2 positivity in convalescent patients was established by nasal swab PCR; fewer than 10 had mild and one severe disease. Two of the convalescents were Hispanic, and convalescents were six males and four females. At days 161 to 241 and at day 14 post-vaccination, three convalescent patients were sampled.

The CDR3 has 13 residues. Looked up from germline, CDR1 is SEHNR and CDR2 is FQNEAQ (reference sequence). V was cut by 5 bases and J by 6 bases, with 14 bases left in between. One entry per CDR3 protein results from TCRdb running MiXCR on the PCR reads. Among 26,000 or so distinct CDR3 sequences, 45% to 60% were seen once, and the ten largest hold approximately 5.7%. This sample's time point: late sampling 161 to 241 days after vaccination in three convalescent patients. Sequences were derived from CD4+ T cells from blood, sampled about 7 months after SARS-CoV-2 vaccination. The rearrangement joins TRBV7-9 to TRBJ2-7, with D unresolved. The receptor was isolated from a human donor who had recovered from COVID-19. The CDR3 loop is CASSGRPFIEQYF. In DNA form, the CDR3 reads TGTGCCAGCAGCGGAAGGCCATTTATCGAGCAGTACTTC. Full variable domain (missing parts from reference TRBV7-9 and TRBJ2-7): DTGVSQNPRHKITKRGQNVTFRCDPISEHNRLYWYRQTLGQGPEFLTYFQNEAQLEKSRLLSDRFSAERPKGSFSTLEIQRTEQGDSAMYLCASSGRPFIEQYFGPGTRLTVT.